This is a list of T cell receptor beta chains from one sample in a study of shared clonotypes between healthy human individuals. Using immunoSEQ multiplex PCR, the repertoire was profiled, and TCRdb retains in-frame clones only, with some absent. The data show 400,000 to 500,000 clones, with about three quarters seen just once and roughly 13% held by the top ten. Sequencing input: PBMCs. The receptors come from a woman between 35 and 50 years old in good health. Some clones in this sample may be carry-over from other donors' samples. The CDR3 runs from the conserved cysteine through the conserved F or W. The D gene is left open where the match is weak. The size of a clone is reported for some rows only, either as once, few or many, or as a class for expanded clones.

.,.,TRBV10-3,TRBJ2-3,TGTGCCATCAGCCCCCAAATAAGCACAGATACGCAGTATTTT,CAISPQISTDTQYF
few,TRBD1,TRBV7-8,TRBJ1-1,TGTGCCAGCAGCAGTCGACAGGGGAGAGGGACTGAAGCTTTCTTT,CASSSRQGRGTEAFF
.,.,TRBV5-5,TRBJ2-6,TGTGCCAGCAGTGGGGGACAAGGTGGGGCCAACGTCCTGACTTTC,CASSGGQGGANVLTF
.,TRBD1,TRBV7-9,TRBJ1-4,TGTGCCAGCAGCCGGACAGGGGATGAAAAACTGTTTTTT,CASSRTGDEKLFF
.,.,TRBV30,TRBJ1-5,TGTGCCTGGGAGGAGGGCGGTCAGCCCCAGCATTTT,CAWEEGGQPQHF
.,TRBD1,TRBV5-1,TRBJ1-1,TGCGCCAGCAGACCGGGACAGGGGGCGCGTGGCACTGAAGCTTTCTTT,CASRPGQGARGTEAFF
.,.,TRBV28,TRBJ2-3,TGTGCCAGCAGTCCAGGGACTTCAGTTACGCAGTATTTT,CASSPGTSVTQYF
.,.,TRBV6-5,TRBJ1-2,TGTGCCAGCAGTGTCGACAGTCTCCTTTACTATGGCTACACCTTC,CASSVDSLLYYGYTF
few,TRBD1,TRBV9,TRBJ1-1,TGTGCCAGCAGCGTAGGGGCGACAGGGGTCGCTGAAGCTTTCTTT,CASSVGATGVAEAFF
.,.,TRBV6-1,TRBJ2-7,TGTGCCAGCAGAAAGGAGGGCGTAGGATCCTACGAGCAGTACTTC,CASRKEGVGSYEQYF
.,TRBD2,TRBV4-1,TRBJ2-1,TGCGCCAGCAGCCAATCCGCCTGGGCTAGCGGGAGTAATGAGCAGTTCTTC,CASSQSAWASGSNEQFF
.,.,TRBV30,TRBJ1-1,TGTGCCTGGAAACGGGGGGGAACTGAAGCTTTCTTT,CAWKRGGTEAFF
many,TRBD1,TRBV4-1,TRBJ2-5,TGCGCCAGCAGCCTGGACAGGGCGGGAAGTTCAGAGACCCAGTACTTC,CASSLDRAGSSETQYF
.,TRBD2,TRBV7-8,TRBJ2-1,TGTGCCAGCAGCCCCTTAGCGGGAATCAGCGGCAATGAGCAGTTCTTC,CASSPLAGISGNEQFF
.,TRBD2,TRBV2,TRBJ2-3,TGTGCCAGCAGGGTGCGGGAGTCCGCAGATACGCAGTATTTT,CASRVRESADTQYF
.,.,TRBV5-8,TRBJ1-1,TGTGCCAGCACCCCACAGGAGCGGAAGAGGACTGAAGCTTTCTTT,CASTPQERKRTEAFF
.,.,TRBV5-6,TRBJ1-2,TGTGCCAGCAGCTTGCGGGGGATCGGGAATGGCTACACCTTC,CASSLRGIGNGYTF
.,TRBD1,TRBV28,TRBJ2-3,TGTGCCAGCAGACCCCCCGCGACAGGGGGTTTTTATTTT,CASRPPATGGFYF
.,.,TRBV27,TRBJ2-5,TGTGCCAGCAGTGAATTCCTCCGGGATCCCGGGACGCCCCAGTACTTC,CASSEFLRDPGTPQYF
.,.,TRBV27,TRBJ2-7,TGTGCCAGCAGTGCATTTTCCCCTCTAGCGTACGAGCAGTACTTC,CASSAFSPLAYEQYF
once,.,TRBV5-4,TRBJ1-2,TGTGCCAGCAGCCCAGACAGCGACTATGGCTACACCTTC,CASSPDSDYGYTF
.,TRBD2,TRBV9,TRBJ2-1,TGTGCCAGCAGCGTAGCTACGGGACCGGGACTAGCCTATGAGCAGTTCTTC,CASSVATGPGLAYEQFF
.,.,TRBV28,TRBJ2-3,TGTGCCAGCAGTCCCCCGGGGGATACAGATACGCAGTATTTT,CASSPPGDTDTQYF
many,.,TRBV7-9,TRBJ2-7,TGTGCCAGCAGCTTAGGGGTTGGGCCCAGGCCGTACTTC,CASSLGVGPRPYF
.,.,TRBV7-9,TRBJ1-1,TGTGCCAGCAGCTTATGGGCAGGGAGCGGAACTGAAGCTTTCTTT,CASSLWAGSGTEAFF
few,TRBD1,TRBV19,TRBJ1-4,TGTGCCAGTAGTACCCGCTCCTCAGGGGACAGCAATGAAAAACTGTTTTTT,CASSTRSSGDSNEKLFF
few,.,TRBV4-2,TRBJ1-1,TGTGCCAGCAGCCAGCAGACCGCCTCGAACACTGAAGCTTTCTTT,CASSQQTASNTEAFF
.,.,TRBV30,TRBJ1-2,TGTGCCTGGAGTGCTGGGAGCGGCTACACCTTC,CAWSAGSGYTF
.,TRBD1,TRBV2,TRBJ1-4,TGTGCCAGCAGGACCGGGACAGCCGAAAAACTGTTTTTT,CASRTGTAEKLFF
.,.,TRBV4-2,TRBJ2-6,TGTGCCAGCAGCCAAGATCGGGGGTTTTCTGGGGCCAACGTCCTGACTTTC,CASSQDRGFSGANVLTF
.,.,TRBV10-3,TRBJ1-5,TGTGCCATCAAAGGGGAAGGCGTTCGGCCCCAGCATTTT,CAIKGEGVRPQHF
.,.,TRBV6-1,TRBJ1-4,TGTGCCAGCAGACACTACAGGGACGATGAAAAACTGTTTTTT,CASRHYRDDEKLFF
few,TRBD2,TRBV5-1,TRBJ2-5,TGCGCCAGCAGCTTGTCTGGACTAGCGGGATCCCAAGAGACCCAGTACTTC,CASSLSGLAGSQETQYF
.,.,TRBV11-2,TRBJ2-3,TGTGCCAGCAGCTTAGGGGCCGGGAACACAGATACGCAGTATTTT,CASSLGAGNTDTQYF
.,TRBD2,TRBV5-1,TRBJ2-7,TGCGCCAGCAGCTTGACCGGGACTAGCGGGATGCACGAGCAGTACTTC,CASSLTGTSGMHEQYF
few,.,TRBV9,TRBJ2-7,TGTGCCAGCAGCGCCATAGTCAACGGCGAGCAGTACTTC,CASSAIVNGEQYF
.,.,TRBV21-1,TRBJ2-7,TGTGCCAGCATCCCCCCCCCGGTGGACAGCAAGGCCTACGGGCAGTACTTC,CASIPPPVDSKAYGQYF
few,.,TRBV5-5,TRBJ1-2,TGTGCCAGCAGCTTGGAACCAGCATATGGCTACACCTTC,CASSLEPAYGYTF
.,.,TRBV5-1,TRBJ2-1,TGCGCCAGCAGCATGGGGGCGGGTACCTACAATGAGCAGTTCTTC,CASSMGAGTYNEQFF
.,TRBD1,TRBV19,TRBJ1-6,TGTGCCAGTAGTACGCGGGACAGCCTCCACTTT,CASSTRDSLHF
few,.,TRBV4-1,TRBJ2-5,TGCGCCAGCAGCCAAGGGTACAGGGAAGAGACCCAGTACTTC,CASSQGYREETQYF
.,.,TRBV2,TRBJ1-4,TGTGCCAGCAGTGGGTCTGCCGGGAATGAAAAACTGTTTTTT,CASSGSAGNEKLFF
.,TRBD2,TRBV5-6,TRBJ2-1,TGTGCCAGCAGCTTGGTAGGTTTTAGCGGGCTGTTCTACAATGAGCAGTTCTTC,CASSLVGFSGLFYNEQFF
.,TRBD2,TRBV5-4,TRBJ2-2,TGTGCCAGCAGCCCTAGCGGCCGCTCGGCTGGGGAGCTGTTTTTT,CASSPSGRSAGELFF
few,.,TRBV6-5,TRBJ1-3,TGTGCCAGCAGTTATGACAGCAACTCTGGAAACACCATATATTTT,CASSYDSNSGNTIYF
.,.,TRBV28,TRBJ2-7,TGTGCCAGCTCGGAGGTGAGGGGGATGGCGGGAGTCGGCTACGAGCAGTACTTC,CASSEVRGMAGVGYEQYF
few,TRBD1,TRBV28,TRBJ2-3,TGTGCCAGCACCTCTCTCCCGGACAGGAGCACAGATACGCAGTATTTT,CASTSLPDRSTDTQYF
.,.,TRBV29-1,TRBJ1-4,TGCAGCGGGGGAACCTATGAAAAACTGTTTTTT,CSGGTYEKLFF
.,.,TRBV4-2,TRBJ2-5,TGTGCCAGCAGCCAAGAATCTTATCGCACAGGCGGAAGAGAGACCCAGTACTTC,CASSQESYRTGGRETQYF
once,TRBD1,TRBV7-3,TRBJ1-1,TGTGCCAGCAGCTTATATGGGACAGAGAACACTGAAGCTTTCTTT,CASSLYGTENTEAFF
.,TRBD2,TRBV14,TRBJ2-2,TGTGCCAGCAGCCAAGATCTACTAGCGGGAAGGGTAGGGGAGCTGTTTTTT,CASSQDLLAGRVGELFF
.,.,TRBV11-2,TRBJ1-1,TGTGCCAGCAGCGCTTCTGTCCGGTCGGGGGGAAACACTGAAGCTTTCTTT,CASSASVRSGGNTEAFF
few,.,TRBV10-3,TRBJ2-2,TGTGCCATCAGTGGAGGGGGGAGGGCCGACGGGGAGCTGTTTTTT,CAISGGGRADGELFF
.,.,TRBV18,TRBJ2-7,TGTGCCAGCTCACCAATTCGGGAACGCGACGAGCAGTACTTC,CASSPIRERDEQYF